A selection of T cell receptor beta chains follows, all from one sample in a study of cytomegalovirus exposure and HLA in healthy donors. Assay: immunoSEQ multiplex PCR; the TCRdb copy retains only in-frame clones and omits some. The repertoire holds about 360,000 clones, with 86% as singletons. Specimen: PBMCs. The receptors come from a woman younger than 30 in good health and CMV-seronegative. CDR3s leave out the opening cysteine and the closing phenylalanine or tryptophan.

cdr3_aa	cdr3_length	v_call	j_call
ASTLTTQHNEQF	12	TRBV11-3	TRBJ2-1
AISGWGRHSGNTIY	14	TRBV10-3	TRBJ1-3
ASSELQGARAEAF	13	TRBV2	TRBJ1-1
ASSRDPGTEAF	11	TRBV7-7	TRBJ1-1
ASRPGQGLKGVDTEAF	16	TRBV4-2	TRBJ1-1
ASSPLTSGATLVGDTQY	17	TRBV27	TRBJ2-3
ASSPAGAGEQF	11	TRBV7-9	TRBJ2-1
ATSRPVGGNTEAF	13	TRBV15	TRBJ1-1
ASTGTGNYEQY	11	TRBV28	TRBJ2-7
ASALQLAGVKF	11	TRBV6-1	TRBJ2-1
AWSDGQGYEQY	11	TRBV30	TRBJ2-7
ASSYLAAYNEQF	12	TRBV6-5	TRBJ2-1
AAKEAGFSNQPQH	13	TRBV28	TRBJ1-5
AWKTSPKQF	9	TRBV30	TRBJ2-1
ASSIHRYSSTDTQY	14	TRBV2	TRBJ2-3
ASTPGLAGAYEQY	13	TRBV13	TRBJ2-7
ASSRHGRTNQPQH	13	TRBV28	TRBJ1-5
ASGSGTAAYEQY	12	TRBV2	TRBJ2-7
ASSSGLGLNSPLH	13	TRBV7-8	TRBJ1-6
ASSLDLGGEPQH	12	TRBV11-2	TRBJ1-5
ASSLSSGSYEQY	12	TRBV27	TRBJ2-7
ASSLLAGGAYNEQF	14	TRBV5-1	TRBJ2-1
AWSVRRGGPGREQY	14	TRBV30	TRBJ2-7
ASSSPRQGYYEQY	13	TRBV28	TRBJ2-7
ASSLNYRGGDTQY	13	TRBV27	TRBJ2-3
ATSRGGGMLGYT	12	TRBV15	TRBJ1-2
ASSQLTTGWEPYEQY	15	TRBV2	TRBJ2-7
VRSLDRGPNEKLF	13	TRBV7-5	TRBJ1-4
ASSPTSGEQF	10	TRBV11-2	TRBJ2-1
ASSLTGVLNTGELF	14	TRBV28	TRBJ2-2
ASSLLGGNNEQF	12	TRBV5-6	TRBJ2-1
ATNRRTGGLGELF	13	TRBV6-1	TRBJ2-2
ASNRDRDSPLH	11	TRBV7-2	TRBJ1-6
ASSLVTPREQY	11	TRBV5-6	TRBJ2-7
ASRERRGKAF	10	TRBV27	TRBJ1-1
ASSVPLANSYEQY	13	TRBV28	TRBJ2-7
AWEIAGLADTQY	12	TRBV30	TRBJ2-3
ASTIGASGPEQY	12	TRBV7-8	TRBJ2-7
ASSATSGTDTQY	12	TRBV9	TRBJ2-3
ASSLKTGVTEAF	12	TRBV7-2	TRBJ1-1
ASSDQGTSGYNEQF	14	TRBV27	TRBJ2-1
ASSLGWGTVTQY	12	TRBV5-1	TRBJ2-5
ASSLGLNTGELF	12	TRBV7-6	TRBJ2-2
ASSFSRGLAGGLETGELF	18	TRBV7-3	TRBJ2-2